Listed here is a single T cell receptor beta chain. The data belong to a study of blood T cell repertoires in COVID-19. The overall study: From the United States, Italy and Spain came samples of acute and convalescent COVID-19. From T cells, B-cell-depleted T cells, or PBMCs came the material, which was cDNA or gDNA.

Per the authors' pipeline: Estimation of nucleated cell counts relied on the amplification of reference gene primers. Some clones are missing from TCRdb's copy, which holds only in-frame ones; the method was immunoSEQ multiplex PCR. That table is the source of V, J and clone size, and D and trimming were worked out from the DNA. The sample yields about 140,000 clones, 80% to 85% seen once. Material: peripheral blood. This TCR was sampled from a woman aged 55 to 70 with acute or convalescent COVID-19.

DNA for the CDR3: TGCGCCAGCAGTGAGTCGGACAGGCAAGATGAGCGCTCTCTATGTGACTATGGCTACACCTTC. This gives the protein CASSESDRQDERSLCDYGYTF. The J gene is TRBJ1-2, the V gene TRBV10-1, with 7 bases aligning to TRBD1. Unmatched junction bases numbered 22, after V lost 0 bases and J lost 3 bases. The CDR3 runs to 21 residues. Germline V CDR1 and CDR2: WNHNN, SYGVQD (reference sequence).